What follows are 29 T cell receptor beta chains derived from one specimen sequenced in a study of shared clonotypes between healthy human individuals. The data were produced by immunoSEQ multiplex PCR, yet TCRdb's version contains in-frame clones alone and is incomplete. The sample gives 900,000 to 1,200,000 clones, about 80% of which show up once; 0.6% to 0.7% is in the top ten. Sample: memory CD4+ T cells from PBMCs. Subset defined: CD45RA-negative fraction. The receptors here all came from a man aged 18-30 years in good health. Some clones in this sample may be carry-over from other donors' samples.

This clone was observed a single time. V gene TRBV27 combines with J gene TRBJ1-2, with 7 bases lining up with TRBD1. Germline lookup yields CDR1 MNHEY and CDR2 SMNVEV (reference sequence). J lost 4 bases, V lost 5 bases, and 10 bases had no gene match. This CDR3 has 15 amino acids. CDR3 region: CASSPQMTGIYGYTF. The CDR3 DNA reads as TGTGCCAGCAGTCCCCAAATGACAGGGATCTATGGCTACACCTTC.

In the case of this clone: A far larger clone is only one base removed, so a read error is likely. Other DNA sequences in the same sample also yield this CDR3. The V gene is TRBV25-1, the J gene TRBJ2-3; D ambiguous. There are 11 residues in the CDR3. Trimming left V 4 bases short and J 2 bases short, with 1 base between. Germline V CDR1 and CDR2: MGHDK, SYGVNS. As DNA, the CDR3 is TGTGCCAGCAGTGTCACAGATACGCAGTATTTT. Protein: CASSVTDTQYF.

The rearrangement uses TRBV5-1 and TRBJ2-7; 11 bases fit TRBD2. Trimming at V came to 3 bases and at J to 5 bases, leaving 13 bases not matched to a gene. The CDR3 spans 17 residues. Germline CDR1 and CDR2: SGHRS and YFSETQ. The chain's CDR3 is CASSSTTQTSGNNEQYF. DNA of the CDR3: TGCGCCAGCAGCTCCACAACCCAGACTAGCGGGAATAACGAGCAGTACTTC.

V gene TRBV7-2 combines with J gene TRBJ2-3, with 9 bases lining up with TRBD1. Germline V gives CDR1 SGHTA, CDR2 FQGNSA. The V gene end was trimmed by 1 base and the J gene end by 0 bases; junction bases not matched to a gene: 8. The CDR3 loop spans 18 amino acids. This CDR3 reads CASSLGDRVSPSTDTQYF. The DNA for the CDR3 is TGTGCCAGCAGCTTAGGGGACAGGGTTTCCCCTAGCACAGATACGCAGTATTTT. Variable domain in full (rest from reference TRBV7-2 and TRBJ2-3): GAGVSQSPSNKVTEKGKDVELRCDPISGHTALYWYRQSLGQGLEFLIYFQGNSAPDKSGLPSDRFSAERTGGSVSTLTIQRTQQEDSAVYLCASSLGDRVSPSTDTQYFGPGTRLTVL.

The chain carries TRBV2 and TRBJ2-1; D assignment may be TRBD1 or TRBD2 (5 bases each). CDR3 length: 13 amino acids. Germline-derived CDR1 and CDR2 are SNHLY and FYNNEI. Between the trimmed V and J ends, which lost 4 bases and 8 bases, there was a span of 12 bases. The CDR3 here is CASSGDRGDEQFF. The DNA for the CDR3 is TGTGCCAGCAGTGGGGACCGGGGTGATGAGCAGTTCTTC.

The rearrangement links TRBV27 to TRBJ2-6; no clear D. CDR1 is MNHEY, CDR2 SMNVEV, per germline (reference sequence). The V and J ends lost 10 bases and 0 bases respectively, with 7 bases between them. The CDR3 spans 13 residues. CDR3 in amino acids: CATHSSGANVLTF. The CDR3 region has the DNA TGTGCCACCCACAGCTCTGGGGCCAACGTCCTGACTTTC.

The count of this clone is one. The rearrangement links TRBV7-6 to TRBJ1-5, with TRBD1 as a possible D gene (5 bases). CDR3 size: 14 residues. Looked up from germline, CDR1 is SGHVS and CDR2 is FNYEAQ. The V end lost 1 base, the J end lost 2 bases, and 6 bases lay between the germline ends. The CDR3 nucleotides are TGTGCCAGCAGCTTAGGCAGGGGCAATCAGCCCCAGCATTTT. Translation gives CASSLGRGNQPQHF.

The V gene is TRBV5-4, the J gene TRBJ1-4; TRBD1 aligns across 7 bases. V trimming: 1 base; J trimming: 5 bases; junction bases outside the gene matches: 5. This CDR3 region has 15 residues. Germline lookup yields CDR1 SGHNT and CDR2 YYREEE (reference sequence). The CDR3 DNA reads TGTGCCAGCAGCTTGCAAGGGGGCCGCAATGAAAAACTGTTTTTT. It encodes CASSLQGGRNEKLFF.

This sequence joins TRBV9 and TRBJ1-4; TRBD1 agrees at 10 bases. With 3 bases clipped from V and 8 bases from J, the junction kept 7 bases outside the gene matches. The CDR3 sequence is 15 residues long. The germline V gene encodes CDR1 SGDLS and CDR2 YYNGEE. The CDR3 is CASSAGQGVWEKLFF. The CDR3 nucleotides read TGTGCCAGCAGCGCTGGACAGGGGGTGTGGGAAAAACTGTTTTTT. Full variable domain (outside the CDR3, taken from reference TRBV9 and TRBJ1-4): DSGVTQTPKHLITATGQRVTLRCSPRSGDLSVYWYQQSLDQGLQFLIQYYNGEERAKGNILERFSAQQFPDLHSELNLSSLELGDSALYFCASSAGQGVWEKLFFGSGTQLSVL.

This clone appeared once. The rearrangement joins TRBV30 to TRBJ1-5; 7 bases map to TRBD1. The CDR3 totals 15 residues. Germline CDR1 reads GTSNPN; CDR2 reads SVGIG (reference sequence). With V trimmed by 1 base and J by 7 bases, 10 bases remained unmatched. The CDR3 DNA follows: TGTGCCTGGAGTGCCATCGGACAGGAAGGACAGCCCCAGCATTTT. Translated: CAWSAIGQEGQPQHF.

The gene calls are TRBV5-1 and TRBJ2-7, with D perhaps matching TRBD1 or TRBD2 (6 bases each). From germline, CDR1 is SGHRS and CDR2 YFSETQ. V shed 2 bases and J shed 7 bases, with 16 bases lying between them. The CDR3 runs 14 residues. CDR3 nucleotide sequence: TGCGCCAGCAGCTTCGGACCAGAAGGGGGGGAGCAGTACTTC. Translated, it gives CASSFGPEGGEQYF.

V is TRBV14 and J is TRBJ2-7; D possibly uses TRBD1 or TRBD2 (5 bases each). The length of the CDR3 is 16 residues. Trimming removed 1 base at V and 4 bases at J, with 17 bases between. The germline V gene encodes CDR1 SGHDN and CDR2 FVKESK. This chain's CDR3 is CASSQVDGAGFYEQYF. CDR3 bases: TGTGCCAGCAGCCAAGTTGACGGGGCAGGGTTTTACGAGCAGTACTTC.

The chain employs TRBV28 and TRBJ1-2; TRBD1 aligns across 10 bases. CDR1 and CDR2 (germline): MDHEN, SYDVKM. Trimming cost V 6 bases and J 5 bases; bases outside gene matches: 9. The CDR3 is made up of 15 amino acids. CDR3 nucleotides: TGTGCCAGCAGGATTCATAGGGGACAGGGGTATGGCTACACCTTC. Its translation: CASRIHRGQGYGYTF.

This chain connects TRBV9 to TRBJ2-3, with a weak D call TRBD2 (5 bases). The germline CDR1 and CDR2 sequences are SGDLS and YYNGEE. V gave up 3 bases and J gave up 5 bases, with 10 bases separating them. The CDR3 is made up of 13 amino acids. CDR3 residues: CASSGIRGDTQYF. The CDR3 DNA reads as TGTGCCAGCAGCGGGATTCGGGGAGATACGCAGTATTTT. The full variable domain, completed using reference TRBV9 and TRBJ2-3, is DSGVTQTPKHLITATGQRVTLRCSPRSGDLSVYWYQQSLDQGLQFLIQYYNGEERAKGNILERFSAQQFPDLHSELNLSSLELGDSALYFCASSGIRGDTQYFGPGTRLTVL.

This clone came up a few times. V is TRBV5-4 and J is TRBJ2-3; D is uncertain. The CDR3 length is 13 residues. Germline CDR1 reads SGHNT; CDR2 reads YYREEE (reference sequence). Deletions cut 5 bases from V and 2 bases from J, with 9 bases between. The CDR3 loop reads CASREHATDTQYF. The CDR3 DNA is TGTGCCAGCAGGGAGCATGCCACAGATACGCAGTATTTT.

The CDR3 protein is CASSLFSPGGHSPLHF. The CDR3 bases are TGTGCCAGCAGTTTATTTTCCCCCGGGGGACATTCACCCCTCCACTTT. The J gene is TRBJ1-6, the V gene TRBV28; maybe TRBD1 (5 bases). Germline V gene lookup returns CDR1 MDHEN and CDR2 SYDVKM. Trimming took off 1 base at V and 8 bases at J, with 15 bases between the two ends. The CDR3 is 16 amino acids.

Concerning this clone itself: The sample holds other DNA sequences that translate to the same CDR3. The CDR3 DNA is TGCAGCGTAGACCTAGCGGGTAAAAGCACAGATACGCAGTATTTT. It codes for CSVDLAGKSTDTQYF. This sequence joins TRBV29-1 and TRBJ2-3; TRBD2 matches at 8 bases. The CDR3 totals 15 residues. J lost 0 bases, V lost 6 bases, and 8 bases had no gene match. The germline V gene has CDR1 SQVTM and CDR2 ANQGSEA.

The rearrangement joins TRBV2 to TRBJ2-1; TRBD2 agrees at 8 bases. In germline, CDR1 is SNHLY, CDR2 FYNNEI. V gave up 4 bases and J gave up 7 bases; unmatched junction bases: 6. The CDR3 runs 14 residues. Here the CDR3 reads CASSVSGSGNEQFF. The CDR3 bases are TGTGCCAGCAGTGTCAGCGGGAGTGGTAATGAGCAGTTCTTC.

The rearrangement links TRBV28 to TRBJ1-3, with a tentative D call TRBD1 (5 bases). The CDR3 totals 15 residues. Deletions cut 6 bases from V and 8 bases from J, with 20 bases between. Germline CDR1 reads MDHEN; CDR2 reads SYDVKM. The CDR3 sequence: CASSPDSPVGDTIYF. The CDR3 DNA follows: TGTGCCAGCAGCCCTGACAGCCCCGTAGGGGACACCATATATTTT.

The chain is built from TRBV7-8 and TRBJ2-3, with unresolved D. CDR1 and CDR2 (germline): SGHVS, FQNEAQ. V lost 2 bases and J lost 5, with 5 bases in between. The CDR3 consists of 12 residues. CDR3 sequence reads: CASSLSGDTQYF. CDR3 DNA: TGTGCCAGCAGCTTATCCGGAGATACGCAGTATTTT.

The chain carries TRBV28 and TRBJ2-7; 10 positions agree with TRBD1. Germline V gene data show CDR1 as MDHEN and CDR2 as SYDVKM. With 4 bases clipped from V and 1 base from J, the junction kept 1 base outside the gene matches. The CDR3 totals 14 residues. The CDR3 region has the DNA TGTGCCAGCAGTTGGGGACAGGGGTCCTACGAGCAGTACTTC. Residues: CASSWGQGSYEQYF.

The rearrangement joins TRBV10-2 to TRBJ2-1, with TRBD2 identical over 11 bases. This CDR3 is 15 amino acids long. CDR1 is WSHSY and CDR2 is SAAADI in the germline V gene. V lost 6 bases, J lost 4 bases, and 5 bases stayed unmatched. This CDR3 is CASSQTSGVYNEQFF. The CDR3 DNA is TGCGCCAGCAGCCAGACTAGCGGGGTATACAATGAGCAGTTCTTC.

As DNA, the CDR3 is TGTGCCAGCAGTCGTTTAGGACAGGGGGTCCACGAGCAGTACTTC. Protein product: CASSRLGQGVHEQYF. The V and J genes are TRBV6-1 and TRBJ2-7, with TRBD1 matching over 10 bases. The V and J ends lost 5 bases and 5 bases, in that order; junction bases with no gene match: 9. Germline lookup yields CDR1 MNHNS and CDR2 SASEGT. There are 15 residues in the CDR3.

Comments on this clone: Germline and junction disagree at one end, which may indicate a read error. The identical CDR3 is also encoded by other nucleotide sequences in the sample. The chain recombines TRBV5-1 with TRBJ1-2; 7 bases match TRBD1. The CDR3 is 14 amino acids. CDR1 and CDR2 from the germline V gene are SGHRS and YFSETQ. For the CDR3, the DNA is TGTGCCAGCAGCTGGGACAGCCCCCGGTATGGCTACACCTTC. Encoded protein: CASSWDSPRYGYTF. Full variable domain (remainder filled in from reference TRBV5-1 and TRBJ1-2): KAGVTQTPRYLIKTRGQQVTLSCSPISGHRSVSWYQQTPGQGLQFLFEYFSETQRNKGNFPGRFSGRQFSNSRSEMNVSTLELGDSALYLCASSWDSPRYGYTFGSGTRLTVV.

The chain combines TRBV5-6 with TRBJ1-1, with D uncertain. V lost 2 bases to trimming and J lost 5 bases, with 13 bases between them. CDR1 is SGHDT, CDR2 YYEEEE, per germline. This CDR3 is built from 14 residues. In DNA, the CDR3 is TGTGCCAGCAGCTTACCGGGAGACTTAACTGAAGCTTTCTTT. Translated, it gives CASSLPGDLTEAFF.

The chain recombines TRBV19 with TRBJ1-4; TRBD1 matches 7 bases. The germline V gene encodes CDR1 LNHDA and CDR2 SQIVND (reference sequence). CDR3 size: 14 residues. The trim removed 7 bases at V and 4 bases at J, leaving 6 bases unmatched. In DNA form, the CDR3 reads TGTGCCAGTAACCCCGGGACAGTTAATGAAAAACTGTTTTTT. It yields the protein CASNPGTVNEKLFF.

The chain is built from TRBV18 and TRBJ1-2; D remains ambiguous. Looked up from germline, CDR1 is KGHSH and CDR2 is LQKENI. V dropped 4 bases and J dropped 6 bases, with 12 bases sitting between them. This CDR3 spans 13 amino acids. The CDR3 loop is CASSRSTVDGYTF. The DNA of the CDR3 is TGTGCCAGCTCACGGTCGACGGTCGATGGCTACACCTTC.

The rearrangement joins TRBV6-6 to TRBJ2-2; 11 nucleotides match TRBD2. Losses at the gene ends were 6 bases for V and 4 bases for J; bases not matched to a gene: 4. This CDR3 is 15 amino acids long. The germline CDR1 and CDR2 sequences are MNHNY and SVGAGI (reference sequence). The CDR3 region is CASRDSGRATGELFF. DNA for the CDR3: TGTGCCAGCAGAGATAGCGGGAGGGCCACCGGGGAGCTGTTTTTT.

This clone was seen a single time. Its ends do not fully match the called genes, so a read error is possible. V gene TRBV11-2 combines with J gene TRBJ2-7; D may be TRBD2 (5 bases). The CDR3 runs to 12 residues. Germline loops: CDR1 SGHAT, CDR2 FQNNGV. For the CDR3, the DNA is TGTGCCAGCAGCCCCGCCCCGGGGAACAGAGACTTC. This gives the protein CASSPAPGNRDF.